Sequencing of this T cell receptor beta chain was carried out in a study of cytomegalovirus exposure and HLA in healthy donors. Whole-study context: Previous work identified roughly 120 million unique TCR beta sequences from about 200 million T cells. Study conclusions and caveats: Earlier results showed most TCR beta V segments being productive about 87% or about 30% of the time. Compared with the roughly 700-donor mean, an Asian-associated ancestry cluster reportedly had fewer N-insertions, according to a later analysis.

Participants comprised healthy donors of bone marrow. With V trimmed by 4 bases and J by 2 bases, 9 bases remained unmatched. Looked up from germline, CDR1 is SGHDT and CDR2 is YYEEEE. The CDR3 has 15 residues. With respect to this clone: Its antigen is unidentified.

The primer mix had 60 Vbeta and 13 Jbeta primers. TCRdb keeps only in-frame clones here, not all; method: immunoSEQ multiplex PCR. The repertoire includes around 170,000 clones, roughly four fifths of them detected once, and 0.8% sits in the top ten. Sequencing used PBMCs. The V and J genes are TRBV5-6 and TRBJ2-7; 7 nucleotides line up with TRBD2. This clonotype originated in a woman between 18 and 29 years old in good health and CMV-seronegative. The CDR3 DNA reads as TGTGCCAGCAGCCGGGGAGGGGTTAACCCCTACGAGCAGTACTTC. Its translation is CASSRGGVNPYEQYF.